A single sample is the source of the 11 T cell receptor beta chains below, sequenced in a study of cytotoxic CD8 clonotypes in ibrutinib-treated CLL. Repertoires were generated with immunoSEQ multiplex PCR, while TCRdb's copy carries only in-frame clones and drops some. Of fewer than 300,000 clones in the sample, around 69% are singletons; the top ten hold around 5.3%. The sequencing used PBMCs, collected at disease progression, from a patient treated with ibrutinib. Source of these receptors: a human donor with chronic lymphocytic leukemia.

The chain has TRBV11-2 and TRBJ2-3; no clear D gene. V dropped 6 bases and J dropped 0 bases, with 7 bases sitting between them. This CDR3 spans 13 amino acids. Germline lookup yields CDR1 SGHAT and CDR2 FQNNGV. DNA of the CDR3: TGTGCCAGCAGGGAGTCTAGCACAGATACGCAGTATTTT. Residues: CASRESSTDTQYF.

CDR3 loop: CASSPRTLGWPQHF. The DNA for the CDR3 is TGTGCCAGCAGTCCTAGGACCCTTGGTTGGCCCCAGCATTTT. The chain joins TRBV28 to TRBJ1-5; D unclear. The germline V gene has CDR1 MDHEN and CDR2 SYDVKM. The CDR3 loop spans 14 amino acids. The germline V and J ends were trimmed by 5 bases and 9 bases, with 17 bases remaining between them.

V is TRBV6-1 and J is TRBJ2-1, with D perhaps TRBD1 or TRBD2 (7 bases each). The CDR3 contains 14 residues. Germline V gene data show CDR1 as MNHNS and CDR2 as SASEGT. V gave up 1 base and J gave up 9 bases, with 13 bases separating them. CDR3 in DNA: TGTGCCAGCAGTGAAGTGGGAGGGGGCGCTGAGCAGTTCTTC. Encoded protein: CASSEVGGGAEQFF.

The chain carries TRBV7-9 and TRBJ1-1, with D uncertain. The CDR3 is made up of 15 amino acids. V lost 5 bases to trimming and J lost 2 bases, with 15 bases between them. Per the germline V gene, CDR1 is SEHNR and CDR2 is FQNEAQ (reference sequence). CDR3 nucleotides: TGTGCCAGCAGCGTACGACCTGCCGGCAACACTGAAGCTTTCTTT. Protein sequence: CASSVRPAGNTEAFF.

V gene TRBV6-1 combines with J gene TRBJ2-5; perhaps TRBD1 as D (5 bases). V lost 5 bases and J lost 7, with 8 bases in between. CDR1 is MNHNS and CDR2 is SASEGT in the germline V gene. The length of the CDR3 is 11 residues. DNA for the CDR3: TGTGCCAGCAGTTTTACAGGGACCCAGTACTTC. Translated: CASSFTGTQYF.

This chain connects TRBV27 to TRBJ2-1; 9 nucleotides match TRBD2. V dropped 5 bases and J dropped 9; count of bases not matched to a gene: 11. Germline V CDR1 and CDR2: MNHEY, SMNVEV (reference sequence). The CDR3 consists of 15 residues. The CDR3 sequence is CASSPLAGPFGEQFF. CDR3 DNA: TGTGCCAGCAGTCCCCTAGCGGGACCGTTCGGTGAGCAGTTCTTC.

V and J are TRBV2 and TRBJ1-2; no definite D call. The length of the CDR3 is 13 residues. Trimming pared 3 bases from V and 2 bases from J, leaving 7 bases between. CDR1 SNHLY and CDR2 FYNNEI come from the germline V gene. The CDR3 is CASSDFQNYGYTF. The CDR3 bases are TGTGCCAGCAGTGATTTCCAGAACTATGGCTACACCTTC.

The chain joins TRBV4-1 to TRBJ2-1, with D maybe TRBD1 (5 bases). The germline CDR1 and CDR2 sequences are MGHRA and YSYEKL. The CDR3 is made up of 13 amino acids. V lost 4 bases to trimming and J lost 10 bases, with 14 bases between them. The CDR3 sequence: CASSRTSGLEQFF. As DNA, the CDR3 is TGCGCCAGCAGCCGCACCTCAGGGTTGGAGCAGTTCTTC.

The chain carries TRBV6-4 and TRBJ2-1, with TRBD2 matching 10 bases. The CDR3 is 15 residues long. CDR1 MRHNA and CDR2 SNTAGT come from the germline V gene. The J segment lost 9 bases and the V segment lost 3 bases, leaving 8 bases of the junction unmatched. CDR3 nucleotides: TGTGCCAGCAGTGAAAAAGCGGGAGGGCCCTTTGAGCAGTTCTTC. Its translation: CASSEKAGGPFEQFF.

The V and J genes are TRBV11-2 and TRBJ2-7; D is uncertain. The germline V gene has CDR1 SGHAT and CDR2 FQNNGV. The CDR3 length is 13 residues. V was shortened by 2 bases and J by 0 bases, with 5 bases between the two germline ends. The CDR3 region has the DNA TGTGCCAGCAGCTTATATAGCTCCTACGAGCAGTACTTC. Its translation: CASSLYSSYEQYF.

This chain links TRBV19 with TRBJ2-1, with 12 bases that match TRBD2. Germline-derived CDR1 and CDR2 are LNHDA and SQIVND (reference sequence). After removal of 9 bases from V and 5 bases from J, the junction contained 8 bases not matched to a gene. The CDR3 covers 15 residues. The CDR3 region is CASSSGRAFHNEQFF. As DNA, the CDR3 is TGTGCCAGCTCTAGCGGGAGGGCCTTCCACAATGAGCAGTTCTTC.